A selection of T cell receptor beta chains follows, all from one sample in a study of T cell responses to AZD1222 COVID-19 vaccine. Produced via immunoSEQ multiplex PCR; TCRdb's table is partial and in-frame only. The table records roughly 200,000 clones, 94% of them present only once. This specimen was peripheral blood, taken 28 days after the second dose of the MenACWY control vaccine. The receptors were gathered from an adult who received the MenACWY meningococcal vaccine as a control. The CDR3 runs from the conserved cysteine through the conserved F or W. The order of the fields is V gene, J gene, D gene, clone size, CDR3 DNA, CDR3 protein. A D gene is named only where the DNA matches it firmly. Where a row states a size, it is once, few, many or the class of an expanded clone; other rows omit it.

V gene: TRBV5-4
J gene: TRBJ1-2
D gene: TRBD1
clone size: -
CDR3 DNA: TGTGCCAGCAGCTTGGAATTCGGGACAGGGGGGCTAGGCTACACCTTC
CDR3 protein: CASSLEFGTGGLGYTF

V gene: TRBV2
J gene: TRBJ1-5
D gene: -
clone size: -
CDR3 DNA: TGTGCCAGCAGCCGACGAGGAGACAGCAATCAGCCCCAGCATTTT
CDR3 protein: CASSRRGDSNQPQHF

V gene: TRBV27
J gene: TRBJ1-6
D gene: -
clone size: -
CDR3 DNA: TGTGCCAGCAGTTTAAACAGCGGCGGTTCACCCCTCCACTTT
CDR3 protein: CASSLNSGGSPLHF

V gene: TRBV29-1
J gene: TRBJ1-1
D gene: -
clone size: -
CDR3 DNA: TGCAGCGTTGAAGGGGAAACTACTGAAGCTTTCTTT
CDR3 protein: CSVEGETTEAFF

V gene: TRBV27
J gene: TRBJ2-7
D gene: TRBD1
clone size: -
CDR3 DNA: TGTGCCAGCAGTTTAGGGACAGGGCGTTACGAGCAGTACTTC
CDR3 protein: CASSLGTGRYEQYF

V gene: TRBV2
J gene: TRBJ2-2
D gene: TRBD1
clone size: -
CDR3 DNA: TGTGCCAGCAGTCGATCCGGGACAGGGGGCACCGGGGAGCTGTTTTTT
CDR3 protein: CASSRSGTGGTGELFF

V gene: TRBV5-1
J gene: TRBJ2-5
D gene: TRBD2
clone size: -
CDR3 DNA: TGCGCCAGCAGCTTGAGGTCGGCTAGCGGGGGCCGACAAGAGACCCAGTACTTC
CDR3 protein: CASSLRSASGGRQETQYF

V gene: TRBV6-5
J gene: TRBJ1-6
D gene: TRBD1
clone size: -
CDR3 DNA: TGTGCCAGTTTACCGGGGACAGGCTATAATTCACCCCTCCACTTT
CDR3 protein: CASLPGTGYNSPLHF

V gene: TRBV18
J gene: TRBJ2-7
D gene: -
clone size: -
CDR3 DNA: TGTGCCAGCTCTCCCGACGGAGGGAGCTCCTACGAGCAGTACTTC
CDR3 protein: CASSPDGGSSYEQYF

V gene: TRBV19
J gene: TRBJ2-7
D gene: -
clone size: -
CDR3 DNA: TGTGCCAGTAGGGAGCAGGGCTTCGAGCAGTACTTC
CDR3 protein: CASREQGFEQYF

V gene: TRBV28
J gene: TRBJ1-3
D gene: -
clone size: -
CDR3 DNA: TGTGCCAGCAGCCCCCAGGGATCCGGAAACACCATATATTTT
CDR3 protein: CASSPQGSGNTIYF

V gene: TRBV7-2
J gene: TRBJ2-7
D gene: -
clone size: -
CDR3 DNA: TGTGCCAGCAGCTCGACGCCTGAGCTGTACTTC
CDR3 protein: CASSSTPELYF

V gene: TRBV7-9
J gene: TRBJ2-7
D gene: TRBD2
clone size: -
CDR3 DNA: TGTGCCAGCAGCTTCACAAGACTAGCAGGCGAGCAGTACTTC
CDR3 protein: CASSFTRLAGEQYF

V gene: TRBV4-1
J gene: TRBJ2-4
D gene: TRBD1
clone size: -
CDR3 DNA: TGCGCCAGCAGACCTCCGGGACAGAAAAACATTCAGTACTTC
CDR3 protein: CASRPPGQKNIQYF

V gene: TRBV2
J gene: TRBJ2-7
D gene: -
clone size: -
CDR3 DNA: TGTGCCAGCACTGATGGCGCCTCCTACGAGCAGTACTTC
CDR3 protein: CASTDGASYEQYF

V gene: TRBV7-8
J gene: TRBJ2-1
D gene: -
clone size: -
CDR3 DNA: TGTGCCAGCAGCCCCAGCCCGGGCGGCCGGGGATACAATGAGCAGTTCTTC
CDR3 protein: CASSPSPGGRGYNEQFF

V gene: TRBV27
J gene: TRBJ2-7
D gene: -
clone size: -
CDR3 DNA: TGTGCCAGCAGTATAGCCTCTGGGTCCTACGAGCAGTACTTC
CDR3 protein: CASSIASGSYEQYF

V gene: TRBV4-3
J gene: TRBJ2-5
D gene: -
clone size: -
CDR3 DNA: TGCGCCAGCAGCCAAGATCGTGGGGGGACCCAGTACTTC
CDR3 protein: CASSQDRGGTQYF

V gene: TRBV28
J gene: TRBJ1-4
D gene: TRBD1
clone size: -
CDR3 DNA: TGTGCCAGCAGTTCCCAGGACAGGGGTTGGGAAAAACTGTTTTTT
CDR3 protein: CASSSQDRGWEKLFF

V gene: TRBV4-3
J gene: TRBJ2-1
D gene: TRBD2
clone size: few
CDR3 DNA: TGCGCCAGCAGCCAAGGGCTAGCGGGGGCCAGGGAGCAGTTCTTC
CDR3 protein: CASSQGLAGAREQFF

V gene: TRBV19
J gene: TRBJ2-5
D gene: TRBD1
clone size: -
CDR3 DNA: TGTGCCAGTAGCGAAACCGGGACAGGGAGGGAGACCCAGTACTTC
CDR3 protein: CASSETGTGRETQYF

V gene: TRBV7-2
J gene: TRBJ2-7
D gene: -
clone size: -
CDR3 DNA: TGTGCCAGCAGCTCGCTGAGGCTCTCCTACGAGCAGTACTTC
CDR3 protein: CASSSLRLSYEQYF

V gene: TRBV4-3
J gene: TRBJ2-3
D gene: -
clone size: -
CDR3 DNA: TGCGCCAGCAGCCCATCCCCAGGGGCAGATACGCAGTATTTT
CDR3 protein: CASSPSPGADTQYF

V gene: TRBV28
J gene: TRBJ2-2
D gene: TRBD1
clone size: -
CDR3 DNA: TGTGCCAGCAGTTTATTAGCAGGGGGCGGGACCGGGGAGCTGTTTTTT
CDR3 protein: CASSLLAGGGTGELFF

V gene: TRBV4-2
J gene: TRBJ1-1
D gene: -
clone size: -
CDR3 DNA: TGTGCCAGCAGCCAAGATCGGCAAGGCACTGAAGCTTTCTTT
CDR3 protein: CASSQDRQGTEAFF

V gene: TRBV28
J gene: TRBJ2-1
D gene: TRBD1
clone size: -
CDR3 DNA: TGTGCCGTCCCCGGGACAGGGGGCCTTGAGCAGTTCTTC
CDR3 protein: CAVPGTGGLEQFF

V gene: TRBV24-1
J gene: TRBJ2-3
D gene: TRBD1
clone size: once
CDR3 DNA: TGTGCCACCAGTGATACCGGGACAGGGGAAGATACGCAGTATTTT
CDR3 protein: CATSDTGTGEDTQYF

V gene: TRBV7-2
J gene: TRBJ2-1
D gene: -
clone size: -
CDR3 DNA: TGTGCCAGCAGCTTAGAATTTGGGGGGGCAAGGAATGAGCAGTTCTTC
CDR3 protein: CASSLEFGGARNEQFF

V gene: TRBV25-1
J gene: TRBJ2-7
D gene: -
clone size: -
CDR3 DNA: TGTGCCAGCCTATTCCTCTACGAGCAGTACTTC
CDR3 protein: CASLFLYEQYF

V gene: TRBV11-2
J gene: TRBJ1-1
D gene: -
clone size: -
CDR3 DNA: TGTGCCAGCAGCTTAGGGGGGGACAAGAAAGCTTTCTTT
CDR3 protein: CASSLGGDKKAFF

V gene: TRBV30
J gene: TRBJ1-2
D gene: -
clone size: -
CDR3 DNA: TGTGCCTGGAGTGGGGGGGATGGCTACACCTTC
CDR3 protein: CAWSGGDGYTF

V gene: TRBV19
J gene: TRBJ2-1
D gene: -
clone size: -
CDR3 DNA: TGTGCCAGTAGACCGGGACCTGAGGCGGATGAGCAGTTCTTC
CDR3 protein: CASRPGPEADEQFF

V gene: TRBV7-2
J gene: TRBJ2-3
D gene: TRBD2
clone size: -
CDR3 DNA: TGTGCCAGCAGCTTAAGACCACTAGCGGGGGGGCCAGATACGCAGTATTTT
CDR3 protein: CASSLRPLAGGPDTQYF

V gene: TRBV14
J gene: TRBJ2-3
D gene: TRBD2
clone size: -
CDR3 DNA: TGTGCCAGCAGCCAAGTGGTGAGCGGGAGGCGGACAGATACGCAGTATTTT
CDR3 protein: CASSQVVSGRRTDTQYF

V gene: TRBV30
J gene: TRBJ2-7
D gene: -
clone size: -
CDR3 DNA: TGTGCCTGGAGTGGGGGAGGGTCGAGGGGGCGCCTTTACGAGCAGTACTTC
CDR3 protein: CAWSGGGSRGRLYEQYF

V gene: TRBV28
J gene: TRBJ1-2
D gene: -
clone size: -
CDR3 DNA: TGTGCCAGCAGTTGGGGGGCTGGCTACACCTTC
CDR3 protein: CASSWGAGYTF

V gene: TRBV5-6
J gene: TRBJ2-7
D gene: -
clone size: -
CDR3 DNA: TGTGCCAGCAGCTCCCCTGACAGGACGTACGAGCAGTACTTC
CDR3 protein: CASSSPDRTYEQYF

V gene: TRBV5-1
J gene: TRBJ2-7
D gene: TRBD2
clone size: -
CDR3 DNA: TGCGCCAGCAGCTTGCAGGGACTAGCGGGAAAGGAGCAGTACTTC
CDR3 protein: CASSLQGLAGKEQYF

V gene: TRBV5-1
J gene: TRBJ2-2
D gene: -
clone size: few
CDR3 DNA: TGCGCCAGCAGCTTGGAGAGCCTCCGAGTGGGGGAGCTGTTTTTT
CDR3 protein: CASSLESLRVGELFF

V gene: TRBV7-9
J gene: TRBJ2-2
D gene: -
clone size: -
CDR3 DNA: TGTGCCAGCGCCCACAGGGCAGGCACCGGGGAGCTGTTTTTT
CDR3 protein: CASAHRAGTGELFF

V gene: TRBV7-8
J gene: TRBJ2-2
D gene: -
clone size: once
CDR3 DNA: TGTGCCAGCAGCTTTAAGGGGATGGCCGGGGAGCTGTTTTTT
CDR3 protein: CASSFKGMAGELFF

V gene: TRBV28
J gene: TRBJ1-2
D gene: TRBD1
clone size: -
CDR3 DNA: TGTGCCAGCAGTTGGGGGGGACAGCCCTCCCCCCCGCGTGGCTACACCTTC
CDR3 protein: CASSWGGQPSPPRGYTF

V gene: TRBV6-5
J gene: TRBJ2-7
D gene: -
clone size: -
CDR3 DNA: TGTGCCACAGGTAAAGCGGTCTACGAGCAGTACTTC
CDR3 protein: CATGKAVYEQYF

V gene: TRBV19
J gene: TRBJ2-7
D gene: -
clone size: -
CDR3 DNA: TGTGCCAGTAGTATAGGCGGCAGCTACGAGCAGTACTTC
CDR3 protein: CASSIGGSYEQYF

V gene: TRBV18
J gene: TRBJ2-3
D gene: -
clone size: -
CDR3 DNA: TGTGCCAGCTCACCCAGGGGACCTACAGATACGCAGTATTTT
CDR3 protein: CASSPRGPTDTQYF

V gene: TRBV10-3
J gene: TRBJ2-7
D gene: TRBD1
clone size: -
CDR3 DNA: TGTGCCATCAGTGAGTCGGGACAGGGGGCTTACGAGCAGTACTTC
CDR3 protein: CAISESGQGAYEQYF

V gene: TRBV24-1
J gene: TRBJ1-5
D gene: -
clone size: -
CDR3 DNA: TGTGCCACCAGTAGTCCCGGGACGGGTAATCAGCCCCAGCATTTT
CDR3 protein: CATSSPGTGNQPQHF

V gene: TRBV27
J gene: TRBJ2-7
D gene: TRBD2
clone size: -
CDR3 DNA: TGTGCCAGCAGTCTGACTAGCGGGAGGGGCTCCTACGAGCAGTACTTC
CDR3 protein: CASSLTSGRGSYEQYF

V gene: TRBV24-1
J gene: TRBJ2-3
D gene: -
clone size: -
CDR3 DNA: TGTGCCACCAGTGGGGGGGGGCCAGATACGCAGTATTTT
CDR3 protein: CATSGGGPDTQYF

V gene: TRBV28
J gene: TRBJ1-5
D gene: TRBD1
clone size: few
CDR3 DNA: TGTGCCAGCATCATCAGGGGGATTAGCAATCAGCCCCAGCATTTT
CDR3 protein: CASIIRGISNQPQHF

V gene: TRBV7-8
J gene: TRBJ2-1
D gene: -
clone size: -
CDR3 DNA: TGTGCCAGCAGCTTAGCGCTTGCGGGACGGGATGAGCAGTTCTTC
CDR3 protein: CASSLALAGRDEQFF

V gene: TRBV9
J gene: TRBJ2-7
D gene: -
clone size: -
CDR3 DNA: TGTGCCAGCAGCGTAGAGGCTAGCCCGGTCTACGAGCAGTACTTC
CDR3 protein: CASSVEASPVYEQYF

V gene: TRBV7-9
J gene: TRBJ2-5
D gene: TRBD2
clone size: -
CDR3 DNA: TGTGCCAGCAGCCCCATCTGGGGGAGGGAGGAGACCCAGTACTTC
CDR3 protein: CASSPIWGREETQYF

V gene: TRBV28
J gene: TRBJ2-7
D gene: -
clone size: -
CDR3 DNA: TGTGCCAGCAGTCCCGGGCCTCCTAACTACGAGCAGTACTTC
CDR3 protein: CASSPGPPNYEQYF